This entry lists 20 T cell receptor beta chains sequenced from one sample in a study of T cells in Graves' hyperthyroidism and ophthalmopathy. It was RNA transcripts that yielded the amplified TCR beta CDR3 regions. First-round RT-PCR with HTBI primers amplified the TCR CDR3 region. MiXCR, run by TCRdb on the multiplex PCR reads, gives a single entry per CDR3 protein. The table shows a few hundred thousand distinct CDR3 sequences, with roughly 15% occurring only once. The sample consisted of blood. These receptors were taken from a woman younger than 45 with Graves' ophthalmopathy.

This clonotype has just a few counts. The chain combines TRBV9 with TRBJ2-7; tentatively, D is TRBD1 or TRBD2 (5 bases each). This CDR3 region has 15 residues. In germline, CDR1 is SGDLS, CDR2 YYNGEE. V was cut by 5 bases and J by 7 bases, with 22 bases left in between. The CDR3 DNA sequence: TGTGCCAGCAGTGAAACCGGAGGACACCTTAGGGAGCAGTACTTC. Amino acid sequence: CASSETGGHLREQYF.

This clonotype was seen repeatedly, ten times or more. The rearrangement links TRBV18 to TRBJ2-7; weak D call: TRBD1 (6 bases). The CDR3 is made up of 19 amino acids. V gave up 2 bases and J gave up 0 bases, with 23 bases separating them. Germline assignment: CDR1 KGHSH and CDR2 LQKENI. The CDR3 sequence is CASSPYRGSPGQYSYEQYF. In DNA form, the CDR3 reads TGTGCCAGCTCACCATATCGTGGGTCCCCGGGACAATACTCCTACGAGCAGTACTTC.

This clonotype was counted at least ten times. The chain joins TRBV28 to TRBJ2-1; TRBD1 aligns across 10 bases. The CDR3 loop spans 16 amino acids. Germline V CDR1 and CDR2: MDHEN, SYDVKM. V lost 8 bases and J lost 0; bases outside the gene matches: 7. The CDR3 protein is CASLDRGNSSYNEQFF. The CDR3 bases are TGTGCCAGCTTGGACAGGGGGAATAGCTCCTACAATGAGCAGTTCTTC.

With regard to this clonotype: Sequence at one end of the junction differs from germline and may be a read error. V and J are TRBV27 and TRBJ1-1; D unresolved. The CDR3 spans 13 residues. In germline, CDR1 is MNHEY, CDR2 SMNVEV (reference sequence). CDR3 sequence (DNA): TGTGTCAGCAGAGGACCGCTGTACACTGAAGCTTTCTTT. Translated: CVSRGPLYTEAFF.

Worth noting for this clonotype: A clone one base away is much larger, so this may be a read error. The V and J genes are TRBV12-3 or TRBV12-4 and TRBJ2-5; D possibly corresponds to TRBD2 (6 bases). This CDR3 comprises 11 residues. The CDR3 loop is CASSTRETRYF. The CDR3 nucleotides read TGTGCCAGCAGTACCCGGGAGACCCGGTACTTC.

This clonotype was observed a handful of times. The chain uses TRBV6-2 or TRBV6-3 and TRBJ2-2; 7 bases fit TRBD1. V lost 7 bases, J lost 4 bases, and 12 bases stayed unmatched. Germline V CDR1 and CDR2: MNHEY, SVGEGT. This CDR3 spans 16 amino acids. The CDR3 protein is CASTKEQGLLTGELFF. The CDR3 region has the DNA TGTGCCAGCACCAAAGAACAGGGGCTGCTCACCGGGGAGCTGTTTTTT.

On this clonotype: Being one base from a much bigger clone, this may be a read error. V and J are TRBV11-1 and TRBJ1-5; D remains ambiguous. The germline V gene has CDR1 SGHAT and CDR2 FQDESV (reference sequence). This CDR3 spans 13 amino acids. Here the CDR3 reads CASSEDTYQPRHF. The CDR3 region has the DNA TGTGCCAGCAGCGAAGACACCTATCAGCCCCGGCATTTT.

This clonotype was found many times. The chain recombines TRBV7-9 with TRBJ2-5, with D possibly matching TRBD2 (6 bases). The germline gives CDR1 SEHNR, CDR2 FQNEAQ (reference sequence). The germline V and J ends were trimmed by 5 bases and 5 bases, with 15 bases remaining between them. The CDR3 extends over 14 amino acids. The CDR3 protein is CASSTDGGPETQYF. In nucleotides, the CDR3 is TGTGCCAGCAGCACCGATGGAGGGCCCGAGACCCAGTACTTC.

This clonotype was seen at least ten times. This rearrangement joins TRBV28 to TRBJ2-7, with 7 bases fitting TRBD1. The germline CDR1 and CDR2 sequences are MDHEN and SYDVKM. J was trimmed by 3 bases and V by 6 bases; bases with no gene match: 5. The CDR3 totals 13 residues. The CDR3 spells CASSSGQSYEQYF. The CDR3 DNA is TGTGCCAGCAGCTCGGGACAGAGCTACGAGCAGTACTTC.

There are many counts of this clonotype. The CDR3 sequence is CASSDSGTGDTDTQYF. DNA for the CDR3: TGTGCCAGCTCCGACTCCGGGACAGGGGACACAGATACGCAGTATTTT. V and J are TRBV18 and TRBJ2-3, with TRBD1 matching over 10 bases. This CDR3 comprises 16 residues. The germline V gene has CDR1 KGHSH and CDR2 LQKENI. J was trimmed by 2 bases and V by 6 bases; bases with no gene match: 8. Full variable domain (missing parts from reference TRBV18 and TRBJ2-3): NAGVMQNPRHLVRRRGQEARLRCSPMKGHSHVYWYRQLPEEGLKFMVYLQKENIIDESGMPKERFSAEFPKEGPSILRIQQVVRGDSAAYFCASSDSGTGDTDTQYFGPGTRLTVL.

There are many counts of this clonotype. This chain links TRBV27 with TRBJ2-3; D may match TRBD1 or TRBD2 (6 bases each). The CDR3 runs 15 residues. Deletions cut 5 bases from V and 6 bases from J, with 18 bases between. Germline V gives CDR1 MNHEY, CDR2 SMNVEV (reference sequence). CDR3 bases: TGTGCCAGCAGTGCAAACAGGGCCCGGGAGGATACGCAGTATTTT. Translating gives CASSANRAREDTQYF.

This clonotype was counted a single time. The J gene is TRBJ2-1, the V gene TRBV5-4, with 9 bases that match TRBD2. Germline trimming cut 4 bases from V and 7 bases from J; bases unmatched to any gene: 12. The germline CDR1 and CDR2 sequences are SGHNT and YYREEE (reference sequence). The CDR3 totals 16 residues. The CDR3 coding sequence is TGTGCCAGCAGCAGGGTTTCGGCGGGAGGGCCAAATGAGCAGTTCTTC. The encoded protein is CASSRVSAGGPNEQFF.

This clonotype was detected many times. V and J are TRBV20-1 and TRBJ2-5; D tentatively fits TRBD1 or TRBD2 (5 bases each). The CDR3 is made up of 13 amino acids. V lost 3 bases and J lost 4, with 12 bases in between. Germline V CDR1 and CDR2: DFQATT, SNEGSKA (reference sequence). CDR3 nucleotide sequence: TGCAGTGCTAGTTGGGGGAATGGAGAGACCCAGTACTTC. Translation: CSASWGNGETQYF.

In this sample, this clonotype turned up many times. The chain uses TRBV12-3 or TRBV12-4 and TRBJ2-3, with D perhaps matching TRBD2 (5 bases). V was cut by 2 bases and J by 3 bases, with 15 bases left in between. This CDR3 region has 16 residues. The CDR3 DNA reads TGTGCCAGCAGTTTATGGGTCGGGGTGCGGACAGATACGCAGTATTTT. Translating gives CASSLWVGVRTDTQYF.

In this sample, this clonotype turned up many times. The rearrangement joins TRBV28 to TRBJ2-5; TRBD1 might be the D (5 bases). Per the germline V gene, CDR1 is MDHEN and CDR2 is SYDVKM. CDR3 length equals 15 residues. The V and J ends lost 3 bases and 9 bases respectively, with 20 bases between them. CDR3 amino acids: CASSFRTVGQPSQYF. CDR3 sequence (DNA): TGTGCCAGCAGTTTCCGAACTGTGGGGCAACCCTCCCAGTACTTC. The variable domain in full, completed from reference TRBV28 and TRBJ2-5, reads DVKVTQSSRYLVKRTGEKVFLECVQDMDHENMFWYRQDPGLGLRLIYFSYDVKMKEKGDIPEGYSVSREKKERFSLILESASTNQTSMYLCASSFRTVGQPSQYFGPGTRLLVL.

This clonotype was seen many times. The CDR3 DNA reads as TGTGCCAGCAGCATACTCGGGCCGGGGGCGACCCAGTACTTC. Protein: CASSILGPGATQYF. V gene TRBV13 combines with J gene TRBJ2-5, with D tentatively TRBD1 or TRBD2 (6 bases each). Germline loops: CDR1 PRHDT, CDR2 FYEKMQ (reference sequence). The CDR3 runs 14 residues. The V and J ends lost 5 bases and 7 bases respectively, with 17 bases between them. The variable domain in full, with the rest retrieved from reference TRBV13 and TRBJ2-5, is AAGVIQSPRHLIKEKRETATLKCYPIPRHDTVYWYQQGPGQDPQFLISFYEKMQSDKGSIPDRFSAQQFSDYHSELNMSSLELGDSALYFCASSILGPGATQYFGPGTRLLVL.

There are many counts of this clonotype. V usage is TRBV27 and J usage is TRBJ2-3; possibly TRBD2 for D (6 bases). The CDR3 consists of 14 residues. CDR1 and CDR2 from the germline V gene are MNHEY and SMNVEV (reference sequence). Between the trimmed V and J ends, which lost 2 bases and 4 bases, there was a span of 10 bases. CDR3 residues: CASSLELAPDTQYF. The CDR3 region has the DNA TGTGCCAGCAGTTTAGAGCTAGCGCCAGATACGCAGTATTTT.

This clonotype appeared a few times. A read error is possible here, since a much larger clone lies one base away. This chain uses TRBV20-1 with TRBJ2-1; 15 bases are a match to TRBD2. The CDR3 extends over 16 amino acids. The germline gives CDR1 DFQATT, CDR2 SNEGSKA (reference sequence). Here the CDR3 reads CGAPGTSGGYGNEQFF. CDR3 DNA sequence: TGCGGTGCTCCCGGGACTAGCGGGGGGTACGGAAATGAGCAGTTCTTC.

This clonotype was seen repeatedly, ten times or more. The gene calls are TRBV6-1 and TRBJ2-1; 7 bases are shared with TRBD1. J gave up 4 bases and V 6 bases, and 6 bases lay outside the gene matches. The CDR3 consists of 14 residues. From germline, CDR1 is MNHNS and CDR2 SASEGT. The CDR3 loop is CASRETGSYNEQFF. CDR3 coding DNA: TGTGCCAGCAGGGAGACAGGGTCATACAATGAGCAGTTCTTC.

This clonotype has just a few counts. The chain carries TRBV6-4 and TRBJ2-5; 7 nucleotides line up with TRBD2. Germline CDR1 and CDR2: MRHNA and SNTAGT. This CDR3 spans 16 amino acids. The V segment lost 6 bases and the J segment 0 bases; nucleotides outside the gene matches: 10. In DNA form, the CDR3 reads TGTGCCAGCAGCGGGGGAGGGCGGGTCTACCAAGAGACCCAGTACTTC. The encoded protein is CASSGGGRVYQETQYF.